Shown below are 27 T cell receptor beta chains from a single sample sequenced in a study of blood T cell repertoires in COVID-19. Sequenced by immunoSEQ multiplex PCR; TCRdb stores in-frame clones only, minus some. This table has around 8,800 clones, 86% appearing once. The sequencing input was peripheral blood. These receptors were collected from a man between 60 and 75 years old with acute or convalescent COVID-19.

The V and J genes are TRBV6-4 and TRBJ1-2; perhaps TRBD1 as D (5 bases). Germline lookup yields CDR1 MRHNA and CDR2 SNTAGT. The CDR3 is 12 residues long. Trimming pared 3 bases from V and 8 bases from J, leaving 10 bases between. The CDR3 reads CASSEAGLGYTF. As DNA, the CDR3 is TGTGCCAGCAGTGAGGCGGGGCTCGGCTACACCTTC.

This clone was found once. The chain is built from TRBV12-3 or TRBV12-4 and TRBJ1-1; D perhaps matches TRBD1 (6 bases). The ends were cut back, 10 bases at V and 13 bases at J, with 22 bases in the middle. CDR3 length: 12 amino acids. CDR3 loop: CANKEGDLGDFF. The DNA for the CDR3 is TGTGCCAACAAAGAGGGGGACCTAGGGGATTTCTTT.

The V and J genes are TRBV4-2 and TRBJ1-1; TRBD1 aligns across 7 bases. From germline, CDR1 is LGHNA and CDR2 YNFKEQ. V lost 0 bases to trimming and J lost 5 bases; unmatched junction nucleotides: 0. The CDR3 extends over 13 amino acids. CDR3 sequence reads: CASSQDRGTEAFF. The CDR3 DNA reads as TGTGCCAGCAGCCAAGACAGGGGGACTGAAGCTTTCTTT.

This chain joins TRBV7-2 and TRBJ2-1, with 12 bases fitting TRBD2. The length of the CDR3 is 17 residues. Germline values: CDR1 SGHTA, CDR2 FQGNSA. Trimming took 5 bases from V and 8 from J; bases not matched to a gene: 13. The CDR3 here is CASSQTSGGRFVHEQFF. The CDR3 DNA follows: TGTGCCAGCAGCCAAACTAGCGGGGGGCGGTTCGTCCATGAGCAGTTCTTC.

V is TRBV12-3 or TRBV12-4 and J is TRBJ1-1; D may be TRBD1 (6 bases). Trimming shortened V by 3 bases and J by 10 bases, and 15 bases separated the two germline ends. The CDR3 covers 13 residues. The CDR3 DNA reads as TGTGCCAGCAGTTTGACCAGGCGAGGGGGAGCTTTCTTT. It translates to CASSLTRRGGAFF.

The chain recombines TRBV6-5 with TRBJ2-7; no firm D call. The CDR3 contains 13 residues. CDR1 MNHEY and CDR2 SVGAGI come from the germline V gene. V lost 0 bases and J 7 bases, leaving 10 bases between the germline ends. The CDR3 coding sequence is TGTGCCAGCAGTTACTCCTCCCTCGGGGAGCAGTACTTC. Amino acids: CASSYSSLGEQYF.

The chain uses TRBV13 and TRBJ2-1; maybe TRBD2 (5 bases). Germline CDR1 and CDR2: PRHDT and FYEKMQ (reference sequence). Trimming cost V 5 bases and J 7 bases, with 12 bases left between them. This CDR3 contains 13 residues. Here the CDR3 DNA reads TGTGCCAGCAGCCCCGGAGGTTGGAATGAGCAGTTCTTC. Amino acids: CASSPGGWNEQFF.

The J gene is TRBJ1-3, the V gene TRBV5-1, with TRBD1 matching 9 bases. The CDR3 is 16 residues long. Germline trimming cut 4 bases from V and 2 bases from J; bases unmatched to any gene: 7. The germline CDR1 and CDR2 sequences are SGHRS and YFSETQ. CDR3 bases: TGCGCCAGCAGCCGAGGACAGGGGCTGGCTGGAAACACCATATATTTT. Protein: CASSRGQGLAGNTIYF.

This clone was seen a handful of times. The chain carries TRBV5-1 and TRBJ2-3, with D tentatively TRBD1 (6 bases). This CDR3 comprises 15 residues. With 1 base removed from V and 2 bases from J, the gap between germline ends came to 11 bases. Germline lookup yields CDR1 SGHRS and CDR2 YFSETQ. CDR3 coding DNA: TGCGCCAGCAGCTTGCTTGGGACACCCACAGATACGCAGTATTTT. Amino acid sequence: CASSLLGTPTDTQYF. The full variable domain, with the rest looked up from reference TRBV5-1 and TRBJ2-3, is KAGVTQTPRYLIKTRGQQVTLSCSPISGHRSVSWYQQTPGQGLQFLFEYFSETQRNKGNFPGRFSGRQFSNSRSEMNVSTLELGDSALYLCASSLLGTPTDTQYFGPGTRLTVL.

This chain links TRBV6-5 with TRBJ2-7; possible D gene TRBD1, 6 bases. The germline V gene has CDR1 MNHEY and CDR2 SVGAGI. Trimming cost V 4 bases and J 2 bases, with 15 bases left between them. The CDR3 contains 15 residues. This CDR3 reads CASSSVGQTAYEQYF. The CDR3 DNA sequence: TGTGCCAGCAGTTCCGTCGGACAGACCGCCTACGAGCAGTACTTC.

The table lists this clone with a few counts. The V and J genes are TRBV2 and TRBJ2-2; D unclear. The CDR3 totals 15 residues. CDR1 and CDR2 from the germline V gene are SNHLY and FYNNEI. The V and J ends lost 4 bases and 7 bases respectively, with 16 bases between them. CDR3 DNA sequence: TGTGCCAGCAGTGCAGGAATAGTTAACGGCGGGGAGCTGTTTTTT. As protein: CASSAGIVNGGELFF.

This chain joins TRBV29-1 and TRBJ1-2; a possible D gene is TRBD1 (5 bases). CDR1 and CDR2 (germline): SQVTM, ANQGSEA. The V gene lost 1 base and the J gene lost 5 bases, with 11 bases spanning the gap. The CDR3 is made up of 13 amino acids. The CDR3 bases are TGCAGCGTTGAAGTGTTGGGGGGTTATGGCTACACCTTC. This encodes CSVEVLGGYGYTF.

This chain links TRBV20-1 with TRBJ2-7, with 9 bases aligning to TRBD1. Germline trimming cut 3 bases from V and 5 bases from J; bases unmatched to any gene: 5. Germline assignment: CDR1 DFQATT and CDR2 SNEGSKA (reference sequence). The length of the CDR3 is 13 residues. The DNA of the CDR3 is TGCAGTGCTAGTGGGGACAGGGTCCACGAGCAGTACTTC. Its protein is CSASGDRVHEQYF.

CDR3 in amino acids: CASSPQGGDYGYTF. The CDR3 DNA reads as TGTGCCAGCAGCCCCCAGGGAGGGGATTATGGCTACACCTTC. V is TRBV7-2 and J is TRBJ1-2, with D perhaps matching TRBD1 (5 bases). The CDR3 is 14 residues long. Trimming took off 5 bases at V and 5 bases at J, with 15 bases between the two ends. CDR1 is SGHTA and CDR2 is FQGNSA in the germline V gene.

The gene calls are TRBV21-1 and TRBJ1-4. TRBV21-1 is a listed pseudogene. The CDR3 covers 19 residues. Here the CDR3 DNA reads TGTGCCAGCAGCAATCGAGGAGGGATCAATTTCGTTATTTTTGAAAAACTGTTTTTT. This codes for CASSNRGGINFVIFEKLFF.

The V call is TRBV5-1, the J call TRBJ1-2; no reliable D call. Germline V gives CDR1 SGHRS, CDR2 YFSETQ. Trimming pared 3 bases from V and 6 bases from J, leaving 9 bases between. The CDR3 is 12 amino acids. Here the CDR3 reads CASSSGPNGYTF. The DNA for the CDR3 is TGCGCCAGCAGCTCAGGCCCTAATGGCTACACCTTC.

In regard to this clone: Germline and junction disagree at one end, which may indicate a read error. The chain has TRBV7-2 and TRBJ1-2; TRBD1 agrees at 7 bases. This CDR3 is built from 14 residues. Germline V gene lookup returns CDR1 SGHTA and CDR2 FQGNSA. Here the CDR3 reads CANSLFRGGGGYTF. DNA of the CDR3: TGTGCCAACAGCTTATTTCGAGGGGGCGGTGGCTACACCTTC.

The CDR3 coding sequence is TGCGCCAGCAGGAAAAGCGACCCGTCTGAAGCTTTCTTT. Translation gives CASRKSDPSEAFF. The chain links TRBV5-1 to TRBJ1-1; D ambiguous. Between the trimmed V and J ends, which lost 5 bases and 6 bases, there was a span of 14 bases. The CDR3 spans 13 residues. CDR1 is SGHRS and CDR2 is YFSETQ in the germline V gene.

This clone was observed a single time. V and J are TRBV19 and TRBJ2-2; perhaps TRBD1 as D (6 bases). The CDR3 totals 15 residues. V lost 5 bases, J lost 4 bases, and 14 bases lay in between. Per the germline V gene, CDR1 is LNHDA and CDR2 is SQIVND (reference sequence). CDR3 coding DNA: TGTGCCAGTAGTCAAGTCCCAGGGGCCACCGGGGAGCTGTTTTTT. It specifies CASSQVPGATGELFF.

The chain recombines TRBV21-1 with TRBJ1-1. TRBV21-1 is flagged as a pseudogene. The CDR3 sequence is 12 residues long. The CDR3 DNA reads TGTGCCAGCTTCAACCCCTTCGGTGAAGCTTTCTTT. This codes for CASFNPFGEAFF.

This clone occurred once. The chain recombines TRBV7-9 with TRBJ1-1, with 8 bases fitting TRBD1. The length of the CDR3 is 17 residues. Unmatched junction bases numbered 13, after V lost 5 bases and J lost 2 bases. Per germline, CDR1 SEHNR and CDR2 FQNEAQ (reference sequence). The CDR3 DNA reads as TGTGCCAGCAGCGATGGTGGCCAGGGGGCCTCCAACACTGAAGCTTTCTTT. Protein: CASSDGGQGASNTEAFF. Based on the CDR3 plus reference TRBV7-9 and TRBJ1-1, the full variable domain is DTGVSQNPRHKITKRGQNVTFRCDPISEHNRLYWYRQTLGQGPEFLTYFQNEAQLEKSRLLSDRFSAERPKGSFSTLEIQRTEQGDSAMYLCASSDGGQGASNTEAFFGQGTRLTVV.

The CDR3 here is CATSRDQTSSGNTIYF. For the CDR3, the DNA is TGTGCCACCAGCAGAGACCAGACTAGCTCTGGAAACACCATATATTTT. The J gene is TRBJ1-3, the V gene TRBV15; D is unresolved. The CDR3 sequence is 16 residues long. Germline loops: CDR1 LNHNV, CDR2 YYDKDF (reference sequence). Trimming stripped 0 bases from V and 0 bases from J, with 9 bases between. The whole variable domain, remainder taken from reference TRBV15 and TRBJ1-3, is DAMVIQNPRYQVTQFGKPVTLSCSQTLNHNVMYWYQQKSSQAPKLLFHYYDKDFNNEADTPDNFQSRRPNTSFCFLDIRSPGLGDTAMYLCATSRDQTSSGNTIYFGEGSWLTVV.

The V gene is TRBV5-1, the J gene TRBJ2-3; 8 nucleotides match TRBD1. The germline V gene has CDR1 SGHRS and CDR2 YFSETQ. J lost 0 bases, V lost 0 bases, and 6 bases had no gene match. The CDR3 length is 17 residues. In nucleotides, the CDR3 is TGCGCCAGCAGCTTGGTATTGACAGGGGCTAGCACAGATACGCAGTATTTT. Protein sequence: CASSLVLTGASTDTQYF.

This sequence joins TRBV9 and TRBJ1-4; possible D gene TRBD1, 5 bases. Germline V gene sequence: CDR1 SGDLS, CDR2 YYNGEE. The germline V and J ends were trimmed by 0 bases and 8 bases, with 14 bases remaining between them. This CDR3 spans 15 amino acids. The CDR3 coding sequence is TGTGCCAGCAGCGTAGGGCTGGGACTGCCGGAAAAACTGTTTTTT. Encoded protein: CASSVGLGLPEKLFF.

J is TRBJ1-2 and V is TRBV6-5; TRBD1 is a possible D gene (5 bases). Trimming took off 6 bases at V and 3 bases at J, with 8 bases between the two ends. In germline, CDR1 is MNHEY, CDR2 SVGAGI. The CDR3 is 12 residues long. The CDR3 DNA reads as TGTGCCAGCAGGACAGTCGACTATGGCTACACCTTC. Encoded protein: CASRTVDYGYTF.

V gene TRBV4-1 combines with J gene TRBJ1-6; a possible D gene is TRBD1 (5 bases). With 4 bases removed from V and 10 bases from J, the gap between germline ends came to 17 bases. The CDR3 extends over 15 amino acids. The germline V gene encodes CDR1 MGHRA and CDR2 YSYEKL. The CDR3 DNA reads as TGCGCCAGCAGCCTCTTACGGGGGGGAGCGTCACCCCTCCACTTT. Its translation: CASSLLRGGASPLHF.

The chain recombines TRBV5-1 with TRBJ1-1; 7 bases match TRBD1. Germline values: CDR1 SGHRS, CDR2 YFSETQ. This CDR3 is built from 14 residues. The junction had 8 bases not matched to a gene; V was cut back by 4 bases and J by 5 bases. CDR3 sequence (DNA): TGCGCCAGCAGCGACGAGGGGGCTTCGACTGAAGCTTTCTTT. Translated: CASSDEGASTEAFF.